The entry that follows covers one T cell receptor beta chain sequence. Scientists sequenced DNA from unsorted PBMC on ten immunoSEQ deep assay plates. This table comes from immunoSEQ multiplex PCR, and its TCRdb copy is limited to in-frame clones, with some not included. The sample has about 490,000 clones; 70% to 80% are singletons. The V gene's germline CDR1 is LGHNT and CDR2 FRNRAP. The CDR3 has 14 amino acids. V lost 9 bases, J lost 2 bases, and 13 bases lay in between. This sample is drawn from a study of shared clonotypes between healthy human individuals. Recent acute infections and vaccinations were absent in the healthy HIV-negative adult donors.

This TCR was recovered from a woman aged 40-49 years in good health. Some clones in this sample may be carry-over from other donors' samples. This chain links TRBV12-5 with TRBJ2-2, with a weak D call TRBD2 (6 bases). Sequenced material: PBMCs. The CDR3 sequence is CASRPGSNTGELFF. The CDR3 nucleotides are TGTGCTAGCCGCCCCGGGAGTAACACCGGGGAGCTGTTTTTT.